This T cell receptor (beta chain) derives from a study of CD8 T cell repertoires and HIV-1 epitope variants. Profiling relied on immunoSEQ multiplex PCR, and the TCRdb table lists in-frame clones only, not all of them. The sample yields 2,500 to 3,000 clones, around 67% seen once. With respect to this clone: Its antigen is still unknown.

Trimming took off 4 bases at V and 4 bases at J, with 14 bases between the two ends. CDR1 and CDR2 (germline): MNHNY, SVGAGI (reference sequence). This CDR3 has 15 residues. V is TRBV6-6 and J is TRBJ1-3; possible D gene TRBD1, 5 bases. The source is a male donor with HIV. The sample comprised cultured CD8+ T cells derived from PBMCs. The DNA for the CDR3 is TGTGCCAGCAGTTGGGCAGGGAACTCCGGAAACACCATATATTTT. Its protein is CASSWAGNSGNTIYF.